A selection of T cell receptor beta chains follows, all from one sample in a study of blood T cell repertoires in COVID-19. Measured with immunoSEQ multiplex PCR; TCRdb has only the in-frame clones, and not every one. The sample records more than 85,000 clones, around 88% being singletons. The sample was peripheral blood. The receptor source for this set is a man aged 45-60 years with COVID-19, enrolled during active disease. Both conserved end residues are part of each CDR3. Fields, in order: D gene, clone size, V gene, J gene, CDR3 protein, CDR3 DNA. D genes are given only for firm matches. Only part of the rows carry a size: once, few, many, or a class if the clone is expanded.

D gene: TRBD1; clone size: -; V gene: TRBV7-2; J gene: TRBJ2-1; CDR3 protein: CASSLTGTAYNEQFF; CDR3 DNA: TGTGCCAGCAGCTTGACCGGGACAGCATACAATGAGCAGTTCTTC
D gene: -; clone size: -; V gene: TRBV6-1; J gene: TRBJ1-2; CDR3 protein: CASSEVGQGRANYGYTF; CDR3 DNA: TGTGCCAGCAGTGAAGTCGGACAAGGAAGGGCTAACTATGGCTACACCTTC
D gene: TRBD1; clone size: -; V gene: TRBV29-1; J gene: TRBJ1-4; CDR3 protein: CSGRTGGEKLFF; CDR3 DNA: TGCAGCGGTCGGACAGGGGGTGAAAAACTGTTTTTT
D gene: TRBD1; clone size: -; V gene: TRBV9; J gene: TRBJ1-3; CDR3 protein: CASSSKGQGSTGNTIYF; CDR3 DNA: TGTGCCAGCAGCTCGAAAGGACAGGGGAGTACTGGAAACACCATATATTTT
D gene: TRBD2; clone size: few; V gene: TRBV5-1; J gene: TRBJ2-1; CDR3 protein: CASSLDGGSSYNEQFF; CDR3 DNA: TGCGCCAGCAGCTTGGACGGGGGGAGCTCCTACAATGAGCAGTTCTTC
D gene: -; clone size: -; V gene: TRBV7-2; J gene: TRBJ2-2; CDR3 protein: CASSLGLGELFF; CDR3 DNA: TGTGCCAGCAGCTTAGGACTCGGGGAGCTGTTTTTT
D gene: -; clone size: -; V gene: TRBV27; J gene: TRBJ2-1; CDR3 protein: CASSLSGRLNEQFF; CDR3 DNA: TGTGCCAGCAGTTTATCGGGGCGGCTGAATGAGCAGTTCTTC
D gene: -; clone size: -; V gene: TRBV3-1/TRBV3-2; J gene: TRBJ2-7; CDR3 protein: CASSQVPGFEQYF; CDR3 DNA: TGTGCCAGCAGCCAAGTTCCAGGTTTTGAGCAGTACTTC
D gene: TRBD1; clone size: -; V gene: TRBV18; J gene: TRBJ2-7; CDR3 protein: CASSLTGSYEQYF; CDR3 DNA: TGTGCCAGCTCGTTGACAGGGTCCTACGAGCAGTACTTC
D gene: -; clone size: once; V gene: TRBV30; J gene: TRBJ1-1; CDR3 protein: CAWSLGVGLRDTEAFF; CDR3 DNA: TGTGCCTGGAGTCTAGGGGTGGGACTCCGTGACACTGAAGCTTTCTTT
D gene: TRBD1; clone size: -; V gene: TRBV6-2/TRBV6-3; J gene: TRBJ1-1; CDR3 protein: CASSLTGGRTEAFF; CDR3 DNA: TGTGCCAGCAGTTTAACAGGGGGCCGGACTGAAGCTTTCTTT
D gene: -; clone size: -; V gene: TRBV27; J gene: TRBJ2-5; CDR3 protein: CASSSPERYQETQYF; CDR3 DNA: TGTGCCAGCAGTTCACCTGAGCGGTACCAAGAGACCCAGTACTTC
D gene: TRBD1; clone size: -; V gene: TRBV5-1; J gene: TRBJ1-1; CDR3 protein: CASSWAGQGTEAFF; CDR3 DNA: TGCGCCAGCAGCTGGGCAGGACAGGGCACTGAAGCTTTCTTT
D gene: -; clone size: -; V gene: TRBV5-4; J gene: TRBJ1-6; CDR3 protein: CASHRTTGGYNSPLHF; CDR3 DNA: TGTGCCAGCCACAGGACCACGGGGGGGTATAATTCACCCCTCCACTTT
D gene: TRBD1; clone size: few; V gene: TRBV7-2; J gene: TRBJ1-2; CDR3 protein: CASSPGQGNYGYTF; CDR3 DNA: TGTGCCAGCAGCCCGGGACAGGGAAACTATGGCTACACCTTC
D gene: -; clone size: -; V gene: TRBV4-3; J gene: TRBJ1-6; CDR3 protein: CASGRGLNSPLHF; CDR3 DNA: TGCGCCAGCGGTAGGGGCCTAAATTCACCCCTCCACTTT
D gene: -; clone size: -; V gene: TRBV21-1; J gene: TRBJ1-6; CDR3 protein: CASRPSRRALGFEPLHF; CDR3 DNA: TGTGCCAGCCGCCCGAGTAGGAGGGCTCTTGGTTTTGAACCCCTCCACTTT
D gene: -; clone size: -; V gene: TRBV10-3; J gene: TRBJ1-5; CDR3 protein: CATGVSGQPQHF; CDR3 DNA: TGTGCCACCGGAGTCAGCGGCCAGCCCCAGCATTTT
D gene: TRBD2; clone size: -; V gene: TRBV10-3; J gene: TRBJ2-5; CDR3 protein: CAISPTPGGETQYF; CDR3 DNA: TGTGCCATCAGTCCCACCCCGGGGGGAGAGACCCAGTACTTC
D gene: -; clone size: -; V gene: TRBV18; J gene: TRBJ2-2; CDR3 protein: CASSPDRMGPGELFF; CDR3 DNA: TGTGCCAGCTCACCCGACAGGATGGGGCCCGGGGAGCTGTTTTTT
D gene: -; clone size: -; V gene: TRBV28; J gene: TRBJ1-2; CDR3 protein: CASSLVQNYGYTF; CDR3 DNA: TGTGCCAGCAGTTTAGTACAGAACTATGGCTACACCTTC
D gene: -; clone size: once; V gene: TRBV10-3; J gene: TRBJ1-1; CDR3 protein: CAISESSNTEAFF; CDR3 DNA: TGTGCCATCAGTGAGTCGAGTAACACTGAAGCTTTCTTT
D gene: TRBD1; clone size: once; V gene: TRBV7-2; J gene: TRBJ1-1; CDR3 protein: CASSLGGQGGIRDTEAFF; CDR3 DNA: TGTGCCAGCAGCTTAGGGGGTCAGGGGGGTATTAGGGACACTGAAGCTTTCTTT
D gene: TRBD1; clone size: -; V gene: TRBV4-2; J gene: TRBJ2-7; CDR3 protein: CASSQEGTGGSYEQYF; CDR3 DNA: TGTGCCAGCAGCCAAGAGGGGACAGGGGGCTCCTACGAGCAGTACTTC
D gene: -; clone size: -; V gene: TRBV4-3; J gene: TRBJ1-1; CDR3 protein: CASSQERGTEAFF; CDR3 DNA: TGCGCCAGCAGCCAAGAAAGGGGCACTGAAGCTTTCTTT
D gene: -; clone size: -; V gene: TRBV7-2; J gene: TRBJ1-1; CDR3 protein: CASSLDRDNTEAFF; CDR3 DNA: TGTGCCAGCAGCTTAGATCGGGATAACACTGAAGCTTTCTTT
D gene: -; clone size: -; V gene: TRBV10-3; J gene: TRBJ1-2; CDR3 protein: CANSDSLNYGYTF; CDR3 DNA: TGTGCCAACTCGGACAGCTTGAACTATGGCTACACCTTC
D gene: TRBD1; clone size: -; V gene: TRBV11-2; J gene: TRBJ1-2; CDR3 protein: CASSSDRGYYGYTF; CDR3 DNA: TGTGCCAGCAGCTCCGACAGGGGTTACTATGGCTACACCTTC
D gene: -; clone size: -; V gene: TRBV11-2; J gene: TRBJ1-2; CDR3 protein: CASSFVREAGYTF; CDR3 DNA: TGTGCCAGCAGCTTTGTCAGGGAGGCTGGCTACACCTTC
D gene: -; clone size: once; V gene: TRBV12-3/TRBV12-4; J gene: TRBJ1-1; CDR3 protein: CASSTRGNTEAFF; CDR3 DNA: TGTGCCAGCAGTACTCGCGGGAACACTGAAGCTTTCTTT
D gene: -; clone size: once; V gene: TRBV21-1; J gene: TRBJ2-1; CDR3 protein: CASSNSRGDPIFHEQFF; CDR3 DNA: TGTGCCAGCAGCAACTCAAGGGGTGACCCTATCTTCCATGAGCAGTTCTTC
D gene: -; clone size: -; V gene: TRBV5-4; J gene: TRBJ1-1; CDR3 protein: CASSLVPTGNTEAFF; CDR3 DNA: TGTGCCAGCAGCTTGGTCCCTACAGGGAACACTGAAGCTTTCTTT
D gene: TRBD1; clone size: -; V gene: TRBV6-5; J gene: TRBJ1-1; CDR3 protein: CASILGTANTEAFF; CDR3 DNA: TGTGCCAGCATCCTCGGGACAGCGAACACTGAAGCTTTCTTT
D gene: TRBD2; clone size: -; V gene: TRBV20-1; J gene: TRBJ2-1; CDR3 protein: CSASDFLLAAAYNEQFF; CDR3 DNA: TGCAGTGCTAGTGACTTTCTACTAGCGGCCGCCTACAATGAGCAGTTCTTC
D gene: -; clone size: -; V gene: TRBV3-1/TRBV3-2; J gene: TRBJ2-3; CDR3 protein: CASSPRNIGADTQYF; CDR3 DNA: TGTGCCAGCAGCCCGCGAAATATAGGAGCAGATACGCAGTATTTT
D gene: TRBD1; clone size: -; V gene: TRBV7-8; J gene: TRBJ2-7; CDR3 protein: CASSWDRGREQYF; CDR3 DNA: TGTGCCAGCAGCTGGGACAGGGGGCGCGAGCAGTACTTC
D gene: -; clone size: -; V gene: TRBV7-2; J gene: TRBJ1-2; CDR3 protein: CAKSYRNYGYTF; CDR3 DNA: TGTGCCAAGAGCTACAGAAACTATGGCTACACCTTC
D gene: -; clone size: -; V gene: TRBV2; J gene: TRBJ2-1; CDR3 protein: CASSPDSRYNEQFF; CDR3 DNA: TGTGCCAGCAGTCCGGACTCCCGTTACAATGAGCAGTTCTTC
D gene: -; clone size: -; V gene: TRBV19; J gene: TRBJ1-5; CDR3 protein: CASRTDNQPQHF; CDR3 DNA: TGTGCCAGTAGGACAGACAATCAGCCCCAGCATTTT
D gene: TRBD1; clone size: -; V gene: TRBV30; J gene: TRBJ1-4; CDR3 protein: CAWRHRGRGNEKLFF; CDR3 DNA: TGTGCCTGGAGACACAGGGGGCGCGGTAATGAAAAACTGTTTTTT
D gene: -; clone size: few; V gene: TRBV30; J gene: TRBJ1-2; CDR3 protein: CAWSYPGRINGYTF; CDR3 DNA: TGTGCCTGGAGTTACCCTGGGAGGATTAATGGCTACACCTTC
D gene: TRBD1; clone size: -; V gene: TRBV5-1; J gene: TRBJ2-7; CDR3 protein: CASSFDRVGYEQYF; CDR3 DNA: TGCGCCAGCAGCTTTGACAGGGTTGGGTACGAGCAGTACTTC
D gene: -; clone size: -; V gene: TRBV2; J gene: TRBJ1-5; CDR3 protein: CASRGGVNQPQHF; CDR3 DNA: TGTGCCAGCAGAGGGGGAGTTAATCAGCCCCAGCATTTT
D gene: -; clone size: -; V gene: TRBV10-2; J gene: TRBJ1-1; CDR3 protein: CASSETRVTTEAFF; CDR3 DNA: TGCGCCAGCAGTGAGACCCGGGTTACCACTGAAGCTTTCTTT
D gene: -; clone size: -; V gene: TRBV6-5; J gene: TRBJ1-3; CDR3 protein: CASSYSVIPGDTIYF; CDR3 DNA: TGTGCCAGCAGTTACTCTGTAATTCCGGGGGACACCATATATTTT
D gene: TRBD2; clone size: -; V gene: TRBV2; J gene: TRBJ2-7; CDR3 protein: CASYGFASGGPIYEQYF; CDR3 DNA: TGTGCCAGTTATGGGTTTGCTAGCGGGGGGCCGATTTACGAGCAGTACTTC
D gene: -; clone size: -; V gene: TRBV5-4; J gene: TRBJ1-2; CDR3 protein: CASSLQEGPYGYTF; CDR3 DNA: TGTGCCAGCAGCTTGCAGGAGGGGCCCTATGGCTACACCTTC
D gene: -; clone size: -; V gene: TRBV4-3; J gene: TRBJ1-1; CDR3 protein: CASSRALNTEAFF; CDR3 DNA: TGCGCCAGCAGCCGGGCCTTAAACACTGAAGCTTTCTTT
D gene: TRBD1; clone size: -; V gene: TRBV24-1; J gene: TRBJ1-2; CDR3 protein: CATKPSGTDANYGYTF; CDR3 DNA: TGTGCCACCAAACCCTCCGGGACAGACGCTAACTATGGCTACACCTTC
D gene: -; clone size: -; V gene: TRBV6-5; J gene: TRBJ2-2; CDR3 protein: CASSARRDTGELFF; CDR3 DNA: TGTGCCAGCAGCGCTCGGAGGGACACCGGGGAGCTGTTTTTT
D gene: -; clone size: -; V gene: TRBV7-3; J gene: TRBJ1-1; CDR3 protein: CASSMTPATEAFF; CDR3 DNA: TGTGCCAGCAGCATGACACCGGCCACTGAAGCTTTCTTT
D gene: TRBD2; clone size: -; V gene: TRBV30; J gene: TRBJ2-1; CDR3 protein: CAWSPTSGGAYNEQFF; CDR3 DNA: TGTGCCTGGAGTCCGACCAGCGGGGGGGCCTACAATGAGCAGTTCTTC
D gene: TRBD1; clone size: -; V gene: TRBV19; J gene: TRBJ1-6; CDR3 protein: CASSRSRTGDPYNSPLHF; CDR3 DNA: TGTGCCAGTAGTAGGTCTCGGACAGGGGATCCATATAATTCACCCCTCCACTTT
D gene: TRBD1; clone size: -; V gene: TRBV6-5; J gene: TRBJ1-5; CDR3 protein: CASSRGTGGNQPQHF; CDR3 DNA: TGTGCCAGCAGCCGGGGGACAGGGGGCAATCAGCCCCAGCATTTT
D gene: TRBD1; clone size: -; V gene: TRBV2; J gene: TRBJ1-1; CDR3 protein: CASKPGQGNTEAFF; CDR3 DNA: TGTGCCAGCAAACCGGGACAGGGGAACACTGAAGCTTTCTTT